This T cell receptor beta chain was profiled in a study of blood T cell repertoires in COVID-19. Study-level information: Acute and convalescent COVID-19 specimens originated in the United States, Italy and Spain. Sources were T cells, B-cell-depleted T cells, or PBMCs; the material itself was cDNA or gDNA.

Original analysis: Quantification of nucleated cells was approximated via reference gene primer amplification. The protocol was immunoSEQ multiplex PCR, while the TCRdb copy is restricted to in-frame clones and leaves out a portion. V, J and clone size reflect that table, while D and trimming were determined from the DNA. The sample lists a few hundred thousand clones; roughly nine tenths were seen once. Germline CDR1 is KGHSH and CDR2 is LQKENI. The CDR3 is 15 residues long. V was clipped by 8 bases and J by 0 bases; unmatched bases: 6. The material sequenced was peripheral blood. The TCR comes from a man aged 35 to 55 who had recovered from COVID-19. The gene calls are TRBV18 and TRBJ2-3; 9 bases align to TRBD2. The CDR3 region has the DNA TGTGCCAGCCGGGCTAGCGGGGCTAGCACAGATACGCAGTATTTT. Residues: CASRASGASTDTQYF.